These T cell receptor beta chains were read from a single sample in a study of blood T cell repertoires in COVID-19. Assay: immunoSEQ multiplex PCR; the TCRdb copy retains only in-frame clones and omits some. Seen here are 300,000 to 400,000 clones, approximately 88% observed once, and the top ten hold approximately 9.3%. The material sequenced was peripheral blood. The receptor set was obtained from a man aged 25-40 years with COVID-19, enrolled during active disease. Each CDR3 is given with its conserved first and last residue. D genes are given only for firm matches. Clone size, where shown, is once, few, many, or a class for clones that have expanded.

clone size,J gene,D gene,V gene,CDR3 protein,CDR3 DNA
-,TRBJ2-5,TRBD2,TRBV5-1,CASSPGTSGSFETQYF,TGCGCCAGCAGCCCCGGGACTAGCGGGAGTTTTGAGACCCAGTACTTC
-,TRBJ2-1,TRBD2,TRBV7-3,CASRAGGPSNEQFF,TGTGCCAGCAGGGCGGGGGGGCCGAGCAATGAGCAGTTCTTC
-,TRBJ2-3,TRBD2,TRBV6-6,CASSQKAGGLTDTQYF,TGTGCCAGCAGTCAAAAAGCGGGGGGACTCACAGATACGCAGTATTTT
-,TRBJ1-1,-,TRBV11-2,CASSFGTEAFF,TGTGCCAGCAGCTTCGGGACTGAAGCTTTCTTT
-,TRBJ1-3,TRBD1,TRBV10-3,CAISSGGEGNTIYF,TGTGCCATCAGCTCAGGGGGCGAGGGAAACACCATATATTTT
few,TRBJ2-4,-,TRBV21-1,CASSSPRFLAKNIQYF,TGTGCCAGCAGCAGCCCCCGGTTTCTAGCCAAAAACATTCAGTACTTC
-,TRBJ1-1,TRBD1,TRBV9,CASSVAGTGMSTEAFF,TGTGCCAGCAGCGTAGCCGGGACAGGGATGAGCACTGAAGCTTTCTTT
-,TRBJ1-1,-,TRBV7-2,CASSLAGGVGTEAFF,TGTGCCAGCAGCTTAGCAGGGGGAGTCGGGACTGAAGCTTTCTTT
-,TRBJ2-1,-,TRBV7-9,CASSLGRASYNEQFF,TGTGCCAGCAGCTTAGGCAGGGCTTCCTACAATGAGCAGTTCTTC
-,TRBJ2-1,-,TRBV11-2,CASSPMTSLTGAYNEQFF,TGTGCCAGCAGCCCTATGACTTCCCTGACAGGCGCCTACAATGAGCAGTTCTTC
-,TRBJ2-7,TRBD1,TRBV19,CASSIGGNDRERQYF,TGTGCCAGTAGTATAGGGGGAAATGACAGGGAGCGGCAGTACTTC
once,TRBJ2-7,TRBD1,TRBV4-1,CASSPFLDRGYEQYF,TGCGCCAGCAGCCCCTTCTTGGACAGGGGTTACGAGCAGTACTTC
-,TRBJ1-1,-,TRBV5-5,CASSLVQLQVAFF,TGTGCCAGCAGCTTGGTGCAGCTTCAGGTTGCTTTCTTT
-,TRBJ2-1,TRBD2,TRBV6-6,CASSLLGTSGSSYNEQFF,TGTGCCAGCAGTCTCCTGGGGACTAGCGGAAGCTCCTACAATGAGCAGTTCTTC
once,TRBJ1-2,-,TRBV28,CASSSSGAEGYTF,TGTGCCAGCAGTTCATCAGGGGCGGAAGGCTACACCTTC
-,TRBJ2-3,-,TRBV21-1,CASSPPRGQGLVTDTQYF,TGTGCCAGCAGCCCCCCGAGGGGACAGGGACTAGTCACAGATACGCAGTATTTT
-,TRBJ2-3,TRBD1,TRBV25-1,CASSDPRTGGSTDTQYF,TGTGCCAGCAGTGACCCCCGGACAGGGGGAAGCACAGATACGCAGTATTTT
few,TRBJ2-3,-,TRBV21-1,CASSKGSGGKTDTQYF,TGTGCCAGCAGCAAAGGATCGGGGGGGAAGACAGATACGCAGTATTTT
-,TRBJ2-7,TRBD2,TRBV5-4,CASSLARDSGASSYEQYF,TGTGCCAGCAGCTTGGCCAGGGATAGCGGGGCGAGCTCCTACGAGCAGTACTTC
few,TRBJ2-5,-,TRBV10-3,CAISDSAGSQETQYF,TGTGCCATCAGTGATTCGGCGGGTTCACAAGAGACCCAGTACTTC
-,TRBJ2-7,-,TRBV2,CASSFVRGSTYEQYF,TGTGCCAGCAGCTTCGTCCGAGGAAGCACCTACGAGCAGTACTTC
-,TRBJ2-3,-,TRBV2,CASIPGGTDTQYF,TGTGCCAGCATCCCCGGGGGCACAGATACGCAGTATTTT
once,TRBJ2-5,-,TRBV19,CASSIPNRDGTQYF,TGTGCCAGTAGTATCCCCAACAGGGATGGGACCCAGTACTTC
-,TRBJ1-1,-,TRBV11-2,CASSPGFGWDTEAFF,TGTGCCAGCAGCCCCGGGTTCGGTTGGGACACTGAAGCTTTCTTT
-,TRBJ2-3,TRBD2,TRBV27,CASSGAGGPDTQYF,TGTGCCAGCAGTGGGGCGGGAGGGCCAGATACGCAGTATTTT
-,TRBJ1-2,TRBD1,TRBV11-2,CASSHGTGGSYGYTF,TGTGCCAGCAGCCACGGGACAGGGGGTTCTTATGGCTACACCTTC
-,TRBJ1-5,TRBD1,TRBV4-2,CASRLRDRGWGGNQPQHF,TGTGCCAGCAGGCTCCGGGACAGGGGCTGGGGGGGCAATCAGCCCCAGCATTTT
-,TRBJ2-7,TRBD2,TRBV28,CASSPRLAGVSYEQYF,TGTGCCAGCAGTCCTCGACTAGCGGGGGTCTCCTACGAGCAGTACTTC
-,TRBJ1-5,-,TRBV10-1,CARGNGQPFYLGDIGNQPQHF,TGCGCCAGAGGAAACGGACAGCCCTTTTATTTGGGGGATATTGGCAATCAGCCCCAGCATTTT
-,TRBJ1-1,TRBD1,TRBV5-4,CASSLLTGVGTEAFF,TGTGCCAGCAGCTTGTTGACAGGGGTGGGCACTGAAGCTTTCTTT
-,TRBJ2-5,-,TRBV19,CASSISGYVQAETQYF,TGTGCCAGTAGTATTTCAGGGTACGTCCAGGCAGAGACCCAGTACTTC
-,TRBJ1-2,TRBD1,TRBV5-6,CASSLAGNRGHGYTF,TGTGCCAGCAGCTTGGCCGGGAACAGGGGTCATGGCTACACCTTC
-,TRBJ1-1,-,TRBV27,CASREWGLNTEAFF,TGTGCCAGCAGAGAGTGGGGGCTGAACACTGAAGCTTTCTTT
-,TRBJ2-3,TRBD1,TRBV7-2,CASSSGQGISDTQYF,TGTGCCAGCAGCTCGGGACAGGGAATATCAGATACGCAGTATTTT
-,TRBJ2-5,TRBD2,TRBV30,CAWSRTSGSETQYF,TGTGCCTGGAGTAGGACTAGCGGGAGCGAGACCCAGTACTTC
-,TRBJ2-3,-,TRBV6-4,CASSFSSTTDTQYF,TGTGCCAGCAGTTTCAGTAGCACTACAGATACGCAGTATTTT
-,TRBJ2-3,TRBD2,TRBV7-3,CASSRGLVTDTQYF,TGTGCCAGCAGCCGCGGACTAGTTACAGATACGCAGTATTTT
-,TRBJ2-3,-,TRBV24-1,CATSAGTDTQYF,TGTGCCACCAGTGCTGGCACAGATACGCAGTATTTT
-,TRBJ1-2,TRBD1,TRBV28,CASSLNPTGAYGYTF,TGTGCCAGCAGTTTAAACCCGACAGGGGCCTATGGCTACACCTTC
-,TRBJ2-1,TRBD1,TRBV7-3,CASSPGQGYNEQFF,TGTGCCAGCAGCCCAGGACAGGGGTACAATGAGCAGTTCTTC
once,TRBJ1-2,-,TRBV28,CASSWTAVFRYGYTF,TGTGCCAGCAGTTGGACAGCCGTCTTCCGCTATGGCTACACCTTC
once,TRBJ1-2,-,TRBV4-2,CASSQERSGVGDGYTF,TGTGCCAGCAGCCAAGAACGTTCGGGGGTTGGGGATGGCTACACCTTC